This T cell receptor (beta chain) appears in the sequencing data of a study of T cells in Graves' hyperthyroidism and ophthalmopathy. Notes on the study in general: Stable hyperthyroidism and ophthalmopathy were separated using 13 V-J signatures. Model output signaled ophthalmopathy a median around 6.9 months ahead of onset.

The diagnostic basis comprised clinical symptoms, serum thyroxine and TRAb, thyroid ultrasound and orbital computed tomography. V gave up 10 bases and J gave up 5 bases, with 17 bases separating them. The germline gives CDR1 MNHNS, CDR2 SASEGT. The CDR3 is 14 residues long. Notes on this clonotype: What it binds is unknown.

The source material, RNA transcripts, was used to amplify TCR beta CDR3 regions. An initial round of RT-PCR targeting the TCR CDR3 relied on the HTBI primer set. TCRdb analysed the multiplex PCR reads with MiXCR anew, one entry per CDR3 protein. Of about 610,000 distinct CDR3 sequences listed, roughly 14% are singletons. The chain uses TRBV6-1 and TRBJ2-2, with D perhaps matching TRBD1 or TRBD2 (5 bases each). Input material: blood. The clonotype originates from a woman between 40 and 55 years old with Graves' ophthalmopathy. The CDR3 sequence: CATRGGSGTGELFF. CDR3 DNA: TGTGCCACCCGGGGCGGTTCGGGGACCGGGGAGCTGTTTTTT.